Listed below are T cell receptor beta chains from one sample, sequenced in a study of T cells in Graves' hyperthyroidism and ophthalmopathy. TCRdb called the multiplex PCR reads again in MiXCR, with one record for every CDR3 protein. The sample has about 500,000 distinct CDR3 sequences; about 16% are singletons. Sample: blood. These receptors all stem from a woman aged 25-40 years with Graves' ophthalmopathy. Each CDR3 is given without its conserved first and last residue. Fields, in order: CDR3 length, V gene, CDR3 protein.

>14|TRBV19
ASSGAGRGLNQPQH
>13|TRBV7-2
ASSRELTREETQY
>14|TRBV20-1
SARGGGRTHTGELL
>14|TRBV5-1
ASSSQARQGRETQY
>13|TRBV5-6
ASSYPGGLNSPLH
>14|TRBV29-1
SVEIWTSGIRNEQF
>12|TRBV3-1
ASSQETRHYEQY
>13|TRBV6-1
ASSAQAGGFGEQY
>13|TRBV27
ASSFGTSGTNEQF
>13|TRBV28
ASSTPDLRNTEAF
>12|TRBV11-2
ASSLKVISYEQY
>13|TRBV28
ASSEEGGGRETQY
>13|TRBV4-2
ASSQGFGAGEKLF
>11|TRBV2
ASLGQGVEGYT
>13|TRBV27
ASSSAREAYNEQF
>11|TRBV6-1
ASWDRGLQPQH
>11|TRBV6-1
ASTPGQFAEAF
>11|TRBV12-3/TRBV12-4
ASSLGGYQPQH
>15|TRBV3-2
ASSQKPGTLPSNEQF
>13|TRBV11-1
ASSQGRLAGPEQF
>13|TRBV7-2
ASSLAPYFPDTQY
>14|TRBV28
ASSRDRDSGANVLT
>13|TRBV20-1
SASWREEPFNEQF
>11|TRBV6-2/TRBV6-3
ASKWEGNTEAF
>13|TRBV6-1
ASSFTGGYNSPLH
>12|TRBV3-1
ASSERLASYEQY
>12|TRBV6-1
ASSLNRVGDEQY
>12|TRBV20-1
SATQTSGSGEQY